Presented here are 10 T cell receptor beta chains from one specimen sequenced in a study of blood T cell repertoires in COVID-19. The assay was immunoSEQ multiplex PCR, and TCRdb's table has in-frame clones only and misses some. This table has approximately 250,000 clones, more than 75% appearing once. The sequenced sample consisted of peripheral blood. The source of these receptors is a woman aged 60-75 years with COVID-19, enrolled during active disease.

The CDR3 region has the DNA TGTGCCAGCCAACTCGGGAACACTGAAGCTTTCTTT. This codes for CASQLGNTEAFF. The chain couples TRBV6-5 to TRBJ1-1; no reliable D call. The ends were cut back, 8 bases at V and 1 base at J, with 8 bases in the middle. Germline values: CDR1 MNHEY, CDR2 SVGAGI. The CDR3 contains 12 residues.

In this sample, this clone turned up once. The chain carries TRBV12-3 or TRBV12-4 and TRBJ1-5; D perhaps matches TRBD1 (6 bases). This CDR3 has 13 residues. Trimming shortened V by 2 bases and J by 4 bases, and 6 bases separated the two germline ends. In DNA, the CDR3 is TGTGCCAGCAGTTTACAGGGGAATCAGCCCCAGCATTTT. It codes for CASSLQGNQPQHF.

The chain combines TRBV7-2 with TRBJ2-7, with 10 bases identical to TRBD1. Germline CDR1 and CDR2: SGHTA and FQGNSA. CDR3 size: 15 residues. Trimming took 5 bases from V and 0 from J; bases not matched to a gene: 4. This chain's CDR3 is CASSPRDRGSYEQYF. The CDR3, as DNA: TGTGCCAGCAGCCCCCGGGACAGGGGCTCCTACGAGCAGTACTTC.

This chain uses TRBV6-5 with TRBJ2-1; the match to TRBD1 covers 9 bases. The CDR3 runs to 15 residues. In germline, CDR1 is MNHEY, CDR2 SVGAGI. V gave up 0 bases and J gave up 9 bases; unmatched junction bases: 6. In nucleotides, the CDR3 is TGTGCCAGCAGTTACTCGGGACAGGGCTGGAGTGAGCAGTTCTTC. This encodes CASSYSGQGWSEQFF.

J is TRBJ1-4 and V is TRBV5-4; D possibly corresponds to TRBD1 (5 bases). The ends were cut back, 4 bases at V and 1 base at J, with 11 bases in the middle. The CDR3 is 15 amino acids. The V gene's germline CDR1 is SGHNT and CDR2 YYREEE (reference sequence). The CDR3 region is CASSRSGGTNEKLFF. The CDR3 bases are TGTGCCAGCAGCCGTTCCGGGGGAACTAATGAAAAACTGTTTTTT.

V and J are TRBV7-9 and TRBJ1-2, with TRBD1 as a possible D gene (6 bases). This CDR3 comprises 16 residues. V lost 5 bases to trimming and J lost 4 bases, with 20 bases between them. The germline V gene has CDR1 SEHNR and CDR2 FQNEAQ (reference sequence). The CDR3 coding sequence is TGTGCCAGCAGCCCCGTGGGGGCCGCCCTCATCTATGGCTACACCTTC. This gives the protein CASSPVGAALIYGYTF.

The genes are TRBV28 and TRBJ1-5; 7 bases match TRBD1. V gave up 3 bases and J gave up 14 bases; unmatched junction bases: 16. This CDR3 is 15 amino acids long. CDR1 is MDHEN and CDR2 is SYDVKM in the germline V gene. CDR3 coding DNA: TGTGCCAGCAGTTTTGTTGCGGGACAGAGTTCGGTCGAGCATTTT. Protein product: CASSFVAGQSSVEHF.

This chain joins TRBV6-2 or TRBV6-3 and TRBJ2-2; D unresolved. The V end lost 4 bases, the J end lost 6 bases, and 6 bases lay between the germline ends. Looked up from germline, CDR1 is MNHEY and CDR2 is SVGEGT. The CDR3 is made up of 12 amino acids. CDR3 bases: TGTGCCAGCAGTTTTTCTCCCGGGGAGCTGTTTTTT. Translated, it gives CASSFSPGELFF.

V is TRBV6-5 and J is TRBJ1-1; tentatively, D is TRBD1 (5 bases). Per germline, CDR1 MNHEY and CDR2 SVGAGI. This CDR3 comprises 14 residues. The V gene lost 6 bases and the J gene lost 4 bases, with 15 bases spanning the gap. CDR3 nucleotides: TGTGCCAGCAGCCAAGCCGGACACATCACTGAAGCTTTCTTT. It translates to CASSQAGHITEAFF.

The gene calls are TRBV19 and TRBJ1-1; D ambiguous. Germline V CDR1 and CDR2: LNHDA, SQIVND (reference sequence). The CDR3 is made up of 13 amino acids. Between the trimmed V and J ends, which lost 4 bases and 3 bases, there was a span of 9 bases. CDR3 in amino acids: CASSSRVDTEAFF. CDR3 bases: TGTGCCAGTAGTAGCCGGGTGGACACTGAAGCTTTCTTT.